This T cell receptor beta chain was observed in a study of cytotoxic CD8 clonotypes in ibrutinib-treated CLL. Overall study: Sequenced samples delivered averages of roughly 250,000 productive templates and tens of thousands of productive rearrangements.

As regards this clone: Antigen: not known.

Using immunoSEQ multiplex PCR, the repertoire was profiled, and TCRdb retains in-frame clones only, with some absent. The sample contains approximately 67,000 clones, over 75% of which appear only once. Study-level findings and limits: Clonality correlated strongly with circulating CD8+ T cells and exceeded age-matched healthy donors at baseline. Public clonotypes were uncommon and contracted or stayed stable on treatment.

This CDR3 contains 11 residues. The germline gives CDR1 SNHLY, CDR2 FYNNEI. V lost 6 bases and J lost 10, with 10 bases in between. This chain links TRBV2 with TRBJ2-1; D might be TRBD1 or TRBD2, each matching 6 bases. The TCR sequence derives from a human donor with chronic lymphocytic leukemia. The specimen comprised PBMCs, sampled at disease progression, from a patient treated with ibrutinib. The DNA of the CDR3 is TGTGCCAGCAGCCCGGGGGCAGAGCAGTTCTTC. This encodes CASSPGAEQFF. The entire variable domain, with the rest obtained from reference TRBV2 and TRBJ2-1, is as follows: EPEVTQTPSHQVTQMGQEVILRCVPISNHLYFYWYRQILGQKVEFLVSFYNNEISEKSEIFDDQFSVERPDGSNFTLKIRSTKLEDSAMYFCASSPGAEQFFGPGTRLTVL.